These 30 T cell receptor beta chains were all obtained from the same sample, sequenced in a study of graft-versus-host responses after intestinal transplantation. Produced via immunoSEQ multiplex PCR; TCRdb's table is partial and in-frame only. The sample lists roughly 100,000 clones, roughly 89% seen once, with around 0.2% in the top ten. The antigens of these receptors remain unknown. Sample: unstimulated CD4+ T cells sorted from spleen or lymph node cells, taken before transplant. The source is a human donor who was the organ donor for an intestinal transplant.

This clone was seen once. The chain joins TRBV7-2 to TRBJ2-3; TRBD2 might be the D (5 bases). Looked up from germline, CDR1 is SGHTA and CDR2 is FQGNSA. The CDR3 extends over 12 amino acids. Trimming stripped 6 bases from V and 7 bases from J, with 11 bases between. As DNA, the CDR3 is TGTGCCAGCAGTCCGAGCGGATATACGCAGTATTTT. This encodes CASSPSGYTQYF. Variable domain in full (rest from reference TRBV7-2 and TRBJ2-3): GAGVSQSPSNKVTEKGKDVELRCDPISGHTALYWYRQSLGQGLEFLIYFQGNSAPDKSGLPSDRFSAERTGGSVSTLTIQRTQQEDSAVYLCASSPSGYTQYFGPGTRLTVL.

Turning to this clone: Other DNA sequences within the sample encode an identical CDR3. V and J are TRBV28 and TRBJ1-2; TRBD1 aligns across 9 bases. Germline CDR1 is MDHEN and CDR2 is SYDVKM. This CDR3 has 13 residues. J was trimmed by 8 bases and V by 5 bases; bases with no gene match: 6. CDR3 sequence: CASSPPTGGGYTF. Here the CDR3 DNA reads TGTGCCAGCAGTCCACCTACAGGGGGCGGCTACACCTTC.

The rearrangement uses TRBV7-2 and TRBJ2-7, with 8 bases matching TRBD2. This CDR3 region has 17 residues. Germline V gives CDR1 SGHTA, CDR2 FQGNSA. V was pared by 3 bases and J by 3 bases, with 13 bases of the junction left unmatched. The DNA of the CDR3 is TGTGCCAGCAGCTTGCCCTTAGGGGCGGGGGGTTACTACGAGCAGTACTTC. Encoded protein: CASSLPLGAGGYYEQYF.

The table lists this clone with a count of one. The rearrangement uses TRBV6-5 and TRBJ2-3; D uncertain. The ends were cut back, 3 bases at V and 2 bases at J, with 9 bases in the middle. The CDR3 loop spans 14 amino acids. CDR1 and CDR2 from the germline V gene are MNHEY and SVGAGI. CDR3 coding DNA: TGTGCCAGCAGTTATCGGCGGTTCACAGATACGCAGTATTTT. As protein: CASSYRRFTDTQYF.

The rearrangement links TRBV4-2 to TRBJ1-1, with TRBD1 matching 10 bases. With 4 bases clipped from V and 6 bases from J, the junction kept 8 bases outside the gene matches. CDR3 length: 15 residues. Germline CDR1 is LGHNA and CDR2 is YNFKEQ. Here the CDR3 reads CASSREDRGGSEAFF. CDR3 DNA: TGTGCCAGCAGCCGAGAGGACAGGGGGGGATCTGAAGCTTTCTTT.

About this clone itself: The sample contains more than one DNA sequence encoding this CDR3. CDR3 region: CASKAGIFRLGEKLFF. CDR3 nucleotide sequence: TGCGCCAGCAAGGCAGGGATTTTTCGTTTGGGCGAAAAACTGTTTTTT. The chain couples TRBV5-1 to TRBJ1-4, with a tentative D call TRBD1 (5 bases). The CDR3 contains 16 residues. V was trimmed by 6 bases and J by 8 bases, leaving 23 bases between them. Germline CDR1 reads SGHRS; CDR2 reads YFSETQ. Based on the CDR3 plus reference TRBV5-1 and TRBJ1-4, the full variable domain is KAGVTQTPRYLIKTRGQQVTLSCSPISGHRSVSWYQQTPGQGLQFLFEYFSETQRNKGNFPGRFSGRQFSNSRSEMNVSTLELGDSALYLCASKAGIFRLGEKLFFGSGTQLSVL.

V is TRBV2 and J is TRBJ1-5, with unresolved D. Germline-derived CDR1 and CDR2 are SNHLY and FYNNEI. V gave up 6 bases and J gave up 8 bases, with 11 bases separating them. The CDR3 extends over 12 amino acids. CDR3 protein: CASRIDKEPQHF. CDR3 bases: TGTGCCAGCAGGATAGACAAGGAGCCCCAGCATTTT. The whole variable domain, remainder taken from reference TRBV2 and TRBJ1-5, is EPEVTQTPSHQVTQMGQEVILRCVPISNHLYFYWYRQILGQKVEFLVSFYNNEISEKSEIFDDQFSVERPDGSNFTLKIRSTKLEDSAMYFCASRIDKEPQHFGDGTRLSIL.

This clone was counted only a few times. The chain has TRBV19 and TRBJ1-1, with D possibly TRBD1 on 6 matching bases. The germline V and J ends were trimmed by 4 bases and 1 base, with 7 bases remaining between them. Per germline, CDR1 LNHDA and CDR2 SQIVND (reference sequence). The CDR3 totals 13 residues. The CDR3 loop reads CASSTDRNTEAFF. CDR3 nucleotides: TGTGCCAGTAGTACGGACAGGAACACTGAAGCTTTCTTT.

The rearrangement uses TRBV10-2 and TRBJ1-6; maybe TRBD1 (6 bases). CDR3 length: 13 residues. Between the trimmed V and J ends, which lost 4 bases and 7 bases, there was a span of 8 bases. Germline lookup yields CDR1 WSHSY and CDR2 SAAADI. The DNA of the CDR3 is TGCGCCAGCAGTGGGACAGTCAATTCACCCCTCCACTTT. Translating it yields CASSGTVNSPLHF.

The rearrangement uses TRBV9 and TRBJ1-5, with no clear D. Trimming took 2 bases from V and 5 from J, leaving 2 bases between them. Per the germline V gene, CDR1 is SGDLS and CDR2 is YYNGEE. The CDR3 is made up of 11 amino acids. The chain's CDR3 is CASSVDQPQHF. DNA for the CDR3: TGTGCCAGCAGCGTCGATCAGCCCCAGCATTTT.

The rearrangement joins TRBV5-4 to TRBJ2-1, with TRBD1 matching 9 bases. Germline V gene data show CDR1 as SGHNT and CDR2 as YYREEE (reference sequence). V lost 5 bases and J lost 4; bases outside the gene matches: 7. The CDR3 has 15 amino acids. The CDR3 here is CASSTGTGPYNEQFF. CDR3 DNA sequence: TGTGCCAGCAGTACCGGGACAGGGCCTTACAATGAGCAGTTCTTC.

This sequence joins TRBV7-9 and TRBJ2-3; TRBD2 matches 12 bases. Losses at the gene ends were 8 bases for V and 4 bases for J; bases not matched to a gene: 13. Per germline, CDR1 SEHNR and CDR2 FQNEAQ (reference sequence). The CDR3 spans 17 residues. Here the CDR3 reads CASSQNFLAGGPDTQYF. CDR3 coding DNA: TGTGCCAGCTCCCAAAACTTCCTAGCGGGGGGGCCAGATACGCAGTATTTT. The whole variable domain, filled in from reference TRBV7-9 and TRBJ2-3, reads DTGVSQNPRHKITKRGQNVTFRCDPISEHNRLYWYRQTLGQGPEFLTYFQNEAQLEKSRLLSDRFSAERPKGSFSTLEIQRTEQGDSAMYLCASSQNFLAGGPDTQYFGPGTRLTVL.

The chain joins TRBV4-2 to TRBJ2-7; 7 bases are a match to TRBD1. The CDR3 runs to 16 residues. V was clipped by 4 bases and J by 1 base; unmatched bases: 10. In germline, CDR1 is LGHNA, CDR2 YNFKEQ. The CDR3 protein is CASSREPGQISYEQYF. The CDR3, as DNA: TGTGCCAGCAGCCGAGAACCGGGACAGATATCCTACGAGCAGTACTTC.

The chain recombines TRBV11-2 with TRBJ1-6; 8 nucleotides align to TRBD1. The CDR3 is 14 residues long. V was pared by 0 bases and J by 9 bases, with 1 base of the junction left unmatched. Germline assignment: CDR1 SGHAT and CDR2 FQNNGV. CDR3 sequence reads: CASSLDRGLSPLHF. CDR3 nucleotides: TGTGCCAGCAGCTTAGACAGGGGGCTTTCACCCCTCCACTTT.

This rearrangement joins TRBV4-2 to TRBJ2-7; 11 nucleotides line up with TRBD2. This CDR3 has 17 residues. Germline values: CDR1 LGHNA, CDR2 YNFKEQ. Trimming took 1 base from V and 0 from J; bases not matched to a gene: 5. The CDR3 sequence is CASSQVPSGGHSYEQYF. CDR3 nucleotides: TGTGCCAGCAGCCAAGTCCCTAGCGGGGGGCACTCCTACGAGCAGTACTTC.

The DNA for the CDR3 is TGTGCCAGCAGACTAGCGGCCTACGAGCAGTACTTC. This encodes CASRLAAYEQYF. V is TRBV6-1 and J is TRBJ2-7; 8 nucleotides agree with TRBD2. The CDR3 runs to 12 residues. Unmatched junction bases numbered 0, after V lost 6 bases and J lost 2 bases. Looked up from germline, CDR1 is MNHNS and CDR2 is SASEGT.

The chain combines TRBV4-1 with TRBJ2-5; D is unclear. The CDR3 consists of 15 residues. V was clipped by 1 base and J by 4 bases, with 13 bases between them. In germline, CDR1 is MGHRA, CDR2 YSYEKL. The chain's CDR3 is CASSQVQVVGETQYF. CDR3 in DNA: TGCGCCAGCAGCCAAGTTCAGGTCGTGGGAGAGACCCAGTACTTC.

The rearrangement links TRBV18 to TRBJ1-2, with a weak D call TRBD1 (6 bases). Looked up from germline, CDR1 is KGHSH and CDR2 is LQKENI. CDR3 length: 17 amino acids. Trimming stripped 1 base from V and 2 bases from J, with 17 bases between. The CDR3: CASSPRGVQGGNYGYTF. CDR3 in DNA: TGTGCCAGCTCACCACGTGGAGTACAGGGAGGGAACTATGGCTACACCTTC.

The rearrangement uses TRBV4-1 and TRBJ2-3, with TRBD1 matching 8 bases. Trimming at V came to 0 bases and at J to 3 bases, leaving 8 bases not matched to a gene. The CDR3 loop spans 17 amino acids. Germline CDR1 and CDR2: MGHRA and YSYEKL. DNA for the CDR3: TGCGCCAGCAGCCAAGATCCGGGACAGGTGATGACAGATACGCAGTATTTT. It specifies CASSQDPGQVMTDTQYF.

This sequence joins TRBV19 and TRBJ1-2; no clear D gene. This CDR3 has 16 amino acids. Deletions cut 8 bases from V and 4 bases from J, with 23 bases between. Germline loops: CDR1 LNHDA, CDR2 SQIVND (reference sequence). Written as DNA, the CDR3 is TGTGCCAGTGTAAGGTCCCACCAATCAGGTCTCTATGGCTACACCTTC. The encoded protein is CASVRSHQSGLYGYTF.

V is TRBV19 and J is TRBJ2-5, with 10 nucleotides matching TRBD2. CDR1 is LNHDA, CDR2 SQIVND, per germline (reference sequence). V was pared by 0 bases and J by 5 bases, with 6 bases of the junction left unmatched. This CDR3 spans 16 amino acids. CDR3 in DNA: TGTGCCAGTAGTATAGATCGGAGTAGCGGGGGGGAGACCCAGTACTTC. It codes for CASSIDRSSGGETQYF.

The chain couples TRBV19 to TRBJ1-5; the D is unclear. V shed 4 bases and J shed 5 bases, with 12 bases lying between them. Per germline, CDR1 LNHDA and CDR2 SQIVND (reference sequence). The CDR3 is made up of 14 amino acids. The CDR3 bases are TGTGCCAGTAGTAAGACGGGGAGTTATCAGCCCCAGCATTTT. Residues: CASSKTGSYQPQHF.

As to this clone: Other nucleotide sequences from this sample produce the same CDR3. The chain recombines TRBV4-1 with TRBJ2-2, with D tentatively TRBD2 (5 bases). V was pared by 3 bases and J by 8 bases, with 10 bases between. Germline CDR1 and CDR2: MGHRA and YSYEKL. This CDR3 spans 13 amino acids. The CDR3 DNA sequence: TGCGCCAGCAGCCAGGGCCCGGGAGGGGAGCTGTTTTTT. Translating gives CASSQGPGGELFF.

The chain combines TRBV6-6 with TRBJ2-1; D is perhaps TRBD1 (5 bases). V lost 5 bases and J lost 8, with 16 bases in between. Germline CDR1 and CDR2: MNHNY and SVGAGI (reference sequence). The CDR3 spans 14 residues. CDR3 amino acids: CASSPQTVLDEQFF. The CDR3 DNA is TGTGCCAGCAGTCCCCAGACAGTTCTGGATGAGCAGTTCTTC.

This sequence joins TRBV7-6 and TRBJ2-3; a weak D match, TRBD2 (6 bases). Germline V gene lookup returns CDR1 SGHVS and CDR2 FNYEAQ. Trimming removed 5 bases at V and 2 bases at J, with 17 bases between. CDR3 size: 16 residues. This CDR3 is CASSRLGGAATDTQYF. For the CDR3, the DNA is TGTGCCAGCAGCCGACTAGGCGGGGCCGCCACAGATACGCAGTATTTT.

This clone appeared once. V is TRBV4-1 and J is TRBJ2-1, with D tentatively TRBD1 (6 bases). Germline loops: CDR1 MGHRA, CDR2 YSYEKL. The V and J ends lost 7 bases and 5 bases respectively, with 21 bases between them. This CDR3 has 16 amino acids. CDR3 coding DNA: TGCGCCAGCACCCTGTGGGGGACAAATGGGAACAATGAGCAGTTCTTC. As protein: CASTLWGTNGNNEQFF.

The rearrangement links TRBV6-6 to TRBJ2-2, with 9 bases aligning to TRBD1. Germline values: CDR1 MNHNY, CDR2 SVGAGI (reference sequence). The junction had 11 bases not matched to a gene; V was cut back by 7 bases and J by 8 bases. The CDR3 has 15 residues. For the CDR3, the DNA is TGTGCCAGCACCAACGGACAGGGGTTAAATGGGGAGCTGTTTTTT. Its translation is CASTNGQGLNGELFF.

V usage is TRBV10-3 and J usage is TRBJ1-1; tentatively, D is TRBD1 (5 bases). The CDR3 runs to 15 residues. Germline V gene data show CDR1 as ENHRY and CDR2 as SYGVKD. Deletions cut 4 bases from V and 0 bases from J, with 12 bases between. CDR3 in DNA: TGTGCCATCAGTGGTACAGGATCTATGAACACTGAAGCTTTCTTT. Protein sequence: CAISGTGSMNTEAFF.

The CDR3 nucleotides are TGTGCCAGCCTAAGGGGGCTCAATGAGCAGTTCTTC. This sequence encodes CASLRGLNEQFF. The rearrangement joins TRBV2 to TRBJ2-1; 7 bases agree with TRBD1. The CDR3 is 12 amino acids. CDR1 is SNHLY and CDR2 is FYNNEI in the germline V gene. V lost 8 bases to trimming and J lost 6 bases; unmatched junction nucleotides: 4.

The gene calls are TRBV6-5 and TRBJ1-2, with unresolved D. The germline V and J ends were trimmed by 0 bases and 10 bases, with 12 bases remaining between them. Germline V gives CDR1 MNHEY, CDR2 SVGAGI. The CDR3 loop spans 13 amino acids. The CDR3 nucleotides are TGTGCCAGCAGTTACTCGGAACAGTCGGTCTACACCTTC. This codes for CASSYSEQSVYTF.